This TCR beta chain was found in a study of blood T cells in healthy people across ages. The second PCR ran about 6 to 12 cycles with a sample-barcoded 5' primer and J-beta primers. Each cDNA molecule, via a template-switch adaptor with 12 random nucleotides, was tagged. MiXCR, run by TCRdb on the 5' RACE reads, gives a single entry per CDR3 protein. The table shows 1.5 million to 2 million distinct CDR3 sequences, with approximately 50% occurring only once. As concerns this clonotype: The junction differs from germline at one of its ends, possibly a read error.

The CDR3 spans 12 residues. The germline gives CDR1 SGHTA, CDR2 FQGNSA. The rearrangement joins TRBV7-2 to TRBJ2-1, with TRBD2 identical over 8 bases. Source material: blood. The TCR originated in a woman aged 40 to 50 in good health. The CDR3 protein is CASSSGLVEQFF. CDR3 nucleotide sequence: TGTGCCAGCAGCTCGGGACTAGTTGAGCAGTTTTTC.